The 13 T cell receptor beta chains below come from one sample, sequenced in a study of blood T cell repertoires in COVID-19. Clones were read by immunoSEQ multiplex PCR, and TCRdb kept only the in-frame ones, dropping some. The data show approximately 180,000 clones, 80% to 90% seen once. The sequencing input was peripheral blood. Receptors were obtained from a human donor with active or convalescent COVID-19. The donor label of this sample is uncertain.

J is TRBJ1-1 and V is TRBV13; 10 positions agree with TRBD1. The CDR3 spans 16 residues. Germline CDR1 reads PRHDT; CDR2 reads FYEKMQ (reference sequence). The ends lost 5 bases at V and 5 bases at J; junction bases unmatched: 11. As DNA, the CDR3 is TGTGCCAGCAGCCAAGGACAGGGGGGGCTCTGGACTGAAGCTTTCTTT. Amino acids: CASSQGQGGLWTEAFF.

CDR3 DNA sequence: TGTGCCAGCAGCTCGCGGGGGGTGAACACCGGGGAGCTGTTTTTT. Encoded protein: CASSSRGVNTGELFF. The V call is TRBV5-4, the J call TRBJ2-2; 8 bases line up with TRBD2. After removal of 3 bases from V and 1 base from J, the junction contained 2 bases not matched to a gene. CDR1 is SGHNT and CDR2 is YYREEE in the germline V gene (reference sequence). The CDR3 contains 15 residues.

The CDR3 loop is CASSSQFGQLSTDTQYF. The CDR3 DNA reads TGTGCCAGCAGTTCCCAGTTCGGACAGCTCAGCACAGATACGCAGTATTTT. The J gene is TRBJ2-3, the V gene TRBV28, with a possible D match to TRBD1 (6 bases). CDR3 size: 17 residues. Germline loops: CDR1 MDHEN, CDR2 SYDVKM. V lost 4 bases and J lost 0, with 17 bases in between.

This clone was counted a single time. The V and J genes are TRBV9 and TRBJ1-2; D unresolved. The CDR3 spans 13 residues. Germline V gives CDR1 SGDLS, CDR2 YYNGEE. V was cut by 0 bases and J by 1 base, with 4 bases left in between. The CDR3 protein is CASSVVSNYGYTF. CDR3 nucleotide sequence: TGTGCCAGCAGCGTAGTCAGTAACTATGGCTACACCTTC.

The V gene is TRBV24-1, the J gene TRBJ2-1, with D perhaps matching TRBD1 (6 bases). This CDR3 contains 16 residues. The V and J ends lost 3 bases and 9 bases respectively, with 20 bases between them. CDR1 KGHDR and CDR2 SFDVKD come from the germline V gene. The CDR3 nucleotides are TGTGCCACCAGTGATCTCCATACAGGGATTCGGGGTGAGCAGTTCTTC. It encodes CATSDLHTGIRGEQFF.

The V call is TRBV5-1, the J call TRBJ1-3; D remains unclear. V lost 0 bases and J lost 4, with 8 bases in between. Germline lookup yields CDR1 SGHRS and CDR2 YFSETQ. The CDR3 extends over 14 amino acids. The CDR3 DNA sequence: TGCGCCAGCAGCTTGGGAGTAACCGGAAACACCATATATTTT. This encodes CASSLGVTGNTIYF.

The J gene is TRBJ2-2, the V gene TRBV5-1; no firm D call. The CDR3 is made up of 16 amino acids. V was cut by 5 bases and J by 0 bases, with 14 bases left in between. CDR1 is SGHRS, CDR2 YFSETQ, per germline. This CDR3 reads CASSPAAYANTGELFF. The CDR3 DNA is TGCGCCAGCAGTCCCGCGGCCTATGCGAACACCGGGGAGCTGTTTTTT.

As for this clone: Relative to the germline gene, one junction end is altered; a read error may explain this. The V and J genes are TRBV7-9 and TRBJ2-5; weak D call: TRBD2 (6 bases). CDR1 is SEHNR and CDR2 is FQNEAQ in the germline V gene (reference sequence). CDR3 size: 12 residues. The CDR3 loop is CASSLARETQYF. CDR3 coding DNA: TGTGCCAGCAGCCTAGCGAGGGAGACCCAGTACTTC. Filled out from reference TRBV7-9 and TRBJ2-5, the complete variable domain reads DTGVSQNPRHKITKRGQNVTFRCDPISEHNRLYWYRQTLGQGPEFLTYFQNEAQLEKSRLLSDRFSAERPKGSFSTLEIQRTEQGDSAMYLCASSLARETQYFGPGTRLLVL.

The chain joins TRBV10-3 to TRBJ2-3, with D possibly matching TRBD2 (6 bases). Between the trimmed V and J ends, which lost 0 bases and 5 bases, there was a span of 15 bases. CDR1 is ENHRY, CDR2 SYGVKD, per germline. The CDR3 runs 16 residues. The CDR3 loop reads CAISESGRGKGDTQYF. As DNA, the CDR3 is TGTGCCATCAGTGAGTCGGGTCGCGGGAAAGGAGATACGCAGTATTTT.

CDR3 nucleotides: TGTGCCAGCACCCGTCCCGGGGGAGGCACTGAAGCTTTCTTT. It is translated as CASTRPGGGTEAFF. The chain is built from TRBV5-6 and TRBJ1-1; tentatively, D is TRBD1 (5 bases). The CDR3 consists of 14 residues. The V and J ends lost 6 bases and 4 bases respectively, with 16 bases between them. In germline, CDR1 is SGHDT, CDR2 YYEEEE.

V usage is TRBV6-2 or TRBV6-3 and J usage is TRBJ2-3; 9 positions agree with TRBD2. The germline CDR1 and CDR2 sequences are MNHEY and SVGEGT. The CDR3 has 14 amino acids. J gave up 5 bases and V 6 bases, and 6 bases lay outside the gene matches. The CDR3 DNA is TGTGCCAGCAGCCGGACTAGCGTGGGAGATACGCAGTATTTT. This codes for CASSRTSVGDTQYF.

This chain uses TRBV24-1 with TRBJ2-7, with TRBD1 matching over 9 bases. CDR1 is KGHDR, CDR2 SFDVKD, per germline. With 12 bases clipped from V and 3 bases from J, the junction kept 11 bases outside the gene matches. The CDR3 covers 14 residues. CDR3 sequence: CASHGTGLNYEQYF. The CDR3, as DNA: TGTGCCTCCCATGGGACAGGGCTTAACTACGAGCAGTACTTC.

This rearrangement joins TRBV4-3 to TRBJ1-2; TRBD1 might be the D (5 bases). CDR1 LGHNA and CDR2 YSLEER come from the germline V gene. The CDR3 sequence is 16 residues long. Between the trimmed V and J ends, which lost 4 bases and 3 bases, there was a span of 18 bases. The CDR3 coding sequence is TGCGCCAGCAGCCCAGCCCAGGGCAGATCGTACTATGGCTACACCTTC. It codes for CASSPAQGRSYYGYTF.